The 19 T cell receptor beta chains given below trace back to one sample, sequenced in a study of T cells after posttransplantation cyclophosphamide. Measured with immunoSEQ multiplex PCR; TCRdb has only the in-frame clones, and not every one. The sample has 35,000 to 40,000 clones, around 78% seen once. A marrow graft followed busulfan-fludarabine conditioning, with cyclophosphamide on days +3 and +4. The sample in question was CD4+ T cells sorted from blood, obtained 1,800 to 2,000 days after a stem cell transplant with posttransplant cyclophosphamide. The source of these receptors is a female patient in her thirties or forties who received an allogeneic stem cell transplant from a related donor, was CMV-positive, and had no GVHD. Some of the T cells may derive from the graft donor.

The chain has TRBV5-1 and TRBJ2-7; 7 bases fit TRBD1. J was trimmed by 0 bases and V by 7 bases; bases with no gene match: 7. Germline lookup yields CDR1 SGHRS and CDR2 YFSETQ. The CDR3 loop spans 14 amino acids. CDR3 sequence: CASGPTGSSYEQYF. The CDR3 coding sequence is TGCGCCAGCGGACCGACAGGGTCCTCCTACGAGCAGTACTTC.

This clone has just a few counts. J is TRBJ1-1 and V is TRBV7-3; D is perhaps TRBD1 (6 bases). V was shortened by 5 bases and J by 2 bases, with 9 bases between the two germline ends. Germline V gives CDR1 SGHTA, CDR2 FQGTGA. The CDR3 runs to 13 residues. In DNA, the CDR3 is TGTGCCAGCAGCAAAGGGGGAAACACTGAAGCTTTCTTT. Protein sequence: CASSKGGNTEAFF.

The V call is TRBV7-8, the J call TRBJ2-7, with D possibly TRBD2 on 6 matching bases. Trimming pared 5 bases from V and 5 bases from J, leaving 13 bases between. This CDR3 has 13 residues. Germline V gives CDR1 SGHVS, CDR2 FQNEAQ. The CDR3 DNA is TGTGCCAGCAGCCCATCCGGGGGACACGAGCAGTACTTC. Translated: CASSPSGGHEQYF.

V usage is TRBV15 and J usage is TRBJ2-2, with D possibly being TRBD2 (6 bases). V lost 7 bases and J 4 bases, leaving 16 bases between the germline ends. The CDR3 has 15 amino acids. Germline values: CDR1 LNHNV, CDR2 YYDKDF (reference sequence). The CDR3 bases are TGTGCCACCACGGGAGTGGCTCACGGCACCGGGGAGCTGTTTTTT. This encodes CATTGVAHGTGELFF.

The chain is built from TRBV28 and TRBJ2-1, with D maybe TRBD2 (5 bases). The V gene lost 6 bases and the J gene lost 5 bases, with 11 bases spanning the gap. This CDR3 contains 13 residues. CDR1 and CDR2 from the germline V gene are MDHEN and SYDVKM. The CDR3 region has the DNA TGTGCCAGCAGGATGGACTTTCACAATGAGCAGTTCTTC. Its protein product is CASRMDFHNEQFF.

The gene calls are TRBV10-1 and TRBJ2-1, with a possible D match to TRBD2 (7 bases). Germline CDR1 WNHNN, CDR2 SYGVQD (reference sequence). Trimming removed 5 bases from V and 2 bases from J, with 16 bases in between. The CDR3 totals 16 residues. The CDR3 reads CASSPGAGAAYNEQFF. CDR3 DNA sequence: TGCGCCAGCAGTCCCGGGGCGGGGGCTGCCTACAATGAGCAGTTCTTC.

The CDR3 sequence is CASSARTAEQFF. The CDR3, as DNA: TGTGCCAGTAGTGCCCGGACAGCTGAGCAGTTCTTC. J is TRBJ2-1 and V is TRBV19; tentatively, D is TRBD1 (6 bases). CDR1 and CDR2 from the germline V gene are LNHDA and SQIVND (reference sequence). The CDR3 covers 12 residues. Trimming pared 5 bases from V and 9 bases from J, leaving 11 bases between.

The rearrangement joins TRBV15 to TRBJ1-4; 7 bases map to TRBD1. Per the germline V gene, CDR1 is LNHNV and CDR2 is YYDKDF (reference sequence). J was trimmed by 8 bases and V by 4 bases; bases with no gene match: 13. This CDR3 is built from 16 residues. CDR3 sequence (DNA): TGTGCCACCAGCACGTACTCAGGGGGATATGGCGAAAAACTGTTTTTT. This sequence encodes CATSTYSGGYGEKLFF.

This clone was seen a handful of times. The chain carries TRBV7-9 and TRBJ1-5, with 9 bases fitting TRBD1. CDR3 size: 14 residues. Germline trimming cut 5 bases from V and 7 bases from J; bases unmatched to any gene: 6. Per germline, CDR1 SEHNR and CDR2 FQNEAQ (reference sequence). The CDR3 region has the DNA TGTGCCAGCAGCCCCGGGACAGGGAGGCAGCCCCAGCATTTT. Its translation is CASSPGTGRQPQHF.

The chain is built from TRBV7-6 and TRBJ1-6; weak D call: TRBD1 (6 bases). The V end lost 5 bases, the J end lost 0 bases, and 11 bases lay between the germline ends. This CDR3 has 16 residues. Germline V gene data show CDR1 as SGHVS and CDR2 as FNYEAQ. Written as DNA, the CDR3 is TGTGCCAGCAGCATCAGGGGCAGCTCCTATAATTCACCCCTCCACTTT. The encoded protein is CASSIRGSSYNSPLHF.

This chain uses TRBV4-3 with TRBJ2-5, with a tentative D call TRBD2 (5 bases). This CDR3 spans 14 amino acids. V dropped 1 base and J dropped 2 bases, with 8 bases sitting between them. Germline V gene sequence: CDR1 LGHNA, CDR2 YSLEER. For the CDR3, the DNA is TGCGCCAGCAGCCAAGTATCGGGGCAAGAGACCCAGTACTTC. Translating it yields CASSQVSGQETQYF.

V usage is TRBV5-1 and J usage is TRBJ2-7; the D gene is possibly TRBD1 (6 bases). CDR3 length equals 15 residues. V gave up 4 bases and J gave up 1 base, with 15 bases separating them. Germline values: CDR1 SGHRS, CDR2 YFSETQ. CDR3 coding DNA: TGCGCCAGCAGCATTGAAGGGACACTATCCTACGAGCAGTACTTC. Its translation: CASSIEGTLSYEQYF. The whole variable domain, remainder taken from reference TRBV5-1 and TRBJ2-7, is KAGVTQTPRYLIKTRGQQVTLSCSPISGHRSVSWYQQTPGQGLQFLFEYFSETQRNKGNFPGRFSGRQFSNSRSEMNVSTLELGDSALYLCASSIEGTLSYEQYFGPGTRLTVT.

The rearrangement joins TRBV5-4 to TRBJ1-1; tentatively, D is TRBD1 (5 bases). The CDR3 totals 17 residues. Germline V gives CDR1 SGHNT, CDR2 YYREEE (reference sequence). Trimming stripped 6 bases from V and 0 bases from J, with 21 bases between. CDR3 in DNA: TGTGCCAGCACCCCAGGGTCCGGGAGGATCATGAACACTGAAGCTTTCTTT. Amino acid sequence: CASTPGSGRIMNTEAFF.

The chain carries TRBV4-2 and TRBJ2-3; 13 nucleotides line up with TRBD2. V shed 1 base, J shed 0 bases, and the junction held 1 base outside the gene matches. Germline V CDR1 and CDR2: LGHNA, YNFKEQ. The CDR3 spans 17 residues. DNA for the CDR3: TGTGCCAGCAGCCAAGGGACTAGCGGGGGAAGCACAGATACGCAGTATTTT. Residues: CASSQGTSGGSTDTQYF.

The V gene is TRBV5-4, the J gene TRBJ2-7; D might be TRBD2 (5 bases). The CDR3 contains 15 residues. Germline-derived CDR1 and CDR2 are SGHNT and YYREEE (reference sequence). V lost 4 bases, J lost 5 bases, and 19 bases lay in between. The CDR3 is CASSPNIQEVNEQYF. CDR3 DNA sequence: TGTGCCAGCAGCCCTAATATCCAGGAGGTAAACGAGCAGTACTTC.

The rearrangement links TRBV7-2 to TRBJ2-7, with 8 positions matching TRBD2. This CDR3 comprises 18 residues. Germline V gene lookup returns CDR1 SGHTA and CDR2 FQGNSA. With V trimmed by 2 bases and J by 2 bases, 14 bases remained unmatched. CDR3 sequence (DNA): TGTGCCAGCAGCTTACCCCTTCAGGGCGGGGGGAACGCCTACGAGCAGTACTTC. It is translated as CASSLPLQGGGNAYEQYF.

The chain has TRBV6-1 and TRBJ1-6; D not certain. CDR1 MNHNS and CDR2 SASEGT come from the germline V gene. V was clipped by 0 bases and J by 4 bases, with 22 bases between them. The CDR3 loop spans 20 amino acids. The CDR3 loop reads CASSEAGRRAGSRYNSPLHF. CDR3 DNA sequence: TGTGCCAGCAGTGAAGCCGGCAGACGAGCGGGGTCTCGGTATAATTCACCCCTCCACTTT.

CDR3 sequence (DNA): TGTGCCAGCAGCGTAGCTGCGCGGGACCGGAATTCACCCCTCCACTTT. Its translation: CASSVAARDRNSPLHF. The chain employs TRBV9 and TRBJ1-6; D might be TRBD1 (5 bases). The CDR3 runs to 16 residues. V was trimmed by 0 bases and J by 7 bases, leaving 14 bases between them. Germline CDR1 SGDLS, CDR2 YYNGEE.

The gene calls are TRBV9 and TRBJ2-1, with 13 bases fitting TRBD2. V shed 5 bases and J 9 bases; nucleotides not matched to a gene: 11. There are 16 residues in the CDR3. Per the germline V gene, CDR1 is SGDLS and CDR2 is YYNGEE. The CDR3 reads CASSVVGTSGVFEQFF. The DNA for the CDR3 is TGTGCCAGCAGTGTTGTGGGGACTAGCGGGGTGTTTGAGCAGTTCTTC. The full variable domain, in which reference TRBV9 and TRBJ2-1 provide the parts outside the CDR3, is DSGVTQTPKHLITATGQRVTLRCSPRSGDLSVYWYQQSLDQGLQFLIQYYNGEERAKGNILERFSAQQFPDLHSELNLSSLELGDSALYFCASSVVGTSGVFEQFFGPGTRLTVL.